This T cell receptor beta chain is drawn from a study of shared clonotypes between healthy human individuals. Only in-frame clones appear in the TCRdb table, and some are missing; sequencing was by immunoSEQ multiplex PCR. The sample shows about 2.4 million clones, around nine tenths of them seen only once. On this clone itself: Other DNA variants within this sample encode the same CDR3.

Trimming shortened V by 5 bases and J by 0 bases, and 1 base separated the two germline ends. Germline CDR1 reads SGHTA; CDR2 reads FQGTGA. The CDR3 is 12 residues long. The sample consisted of naive CD4+ T cells sorted from blood. This sample's subset: CD45RA+ positively selected. The chain links TRBV7-3 to TRBJ2-2; D gene unclear. The receptor was isolated from a young man in good health. In nucleotides, the CDR3 is TGTGCCAGCAGCCCGAACACCGGGGAGCTGTTTTTT. This codes for CASSPNTGELFF.